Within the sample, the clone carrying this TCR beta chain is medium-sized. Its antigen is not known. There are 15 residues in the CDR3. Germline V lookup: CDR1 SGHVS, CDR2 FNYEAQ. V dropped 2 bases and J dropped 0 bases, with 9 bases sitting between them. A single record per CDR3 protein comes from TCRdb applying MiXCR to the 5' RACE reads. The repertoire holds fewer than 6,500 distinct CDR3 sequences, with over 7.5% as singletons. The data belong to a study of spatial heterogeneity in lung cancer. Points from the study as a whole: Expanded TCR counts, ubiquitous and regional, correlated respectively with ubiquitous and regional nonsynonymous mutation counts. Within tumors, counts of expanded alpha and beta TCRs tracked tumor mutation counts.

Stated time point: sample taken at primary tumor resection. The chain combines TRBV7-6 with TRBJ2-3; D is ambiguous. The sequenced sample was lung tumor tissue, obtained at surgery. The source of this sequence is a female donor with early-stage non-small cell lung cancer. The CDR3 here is CASSLRPSSTDTQYF. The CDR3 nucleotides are TGTGCCAGCAGCTTAAGGCCTTCTAGCACAGATACGCAGTATTTT.